This entry lists 19 T cell receptor beta chains sequenced from one sample in a study of shared clonotypes between healthy human individuals. Measured with immunoSEQ multiplex PCR; TCRdb has only the in-frame clones, and not every one. The sample holds millions of clones, around 90% seen once. The specimen was naive CD4+ T cells sorted from blood. The subset is: CD45RA+ positively selected. These receptor sequences come from a man younger than 35 in good health.

V is TRBV4-3 and J is TRBJ1-1; the D is unclear. Germline-derived CDR1 and CDR2 are LGHNA and YSLEER. The V and J ends lost 0 bases and 8 bases respectively, with 13 bases between them. The CDR3 has 14 residues. The CDR3 DNA sequence: TGCGCCAGCAGCCAAGACGGGAGGTCGGGAGAAGCTTTCTTT. This translates into CASSQDGRSGEAFF.

V is TRBV6-1 and J is TRBJ1-1; unclear D gene. The CDR3 is 11 amino acids. The germline V gene encodes CDR1 MNHNS and CDR2 SASEGT. Trimming took off 8 bases at V and 7 bases at J, with 11 bases between the two ends. CDR3 loop: CASASPIEAFF. CDR3 nucleotide sequence: TGTGCCAGCGCCTCTCCTATTGAAGCTTTCTTT.

This clone appeared a single time. The V gene is TRBV6-5, the J gene TRBJ1-2; D perhaps matches TRBD1 (5 bases). This CDR3 contains 13 residues. The germline V and J ends were trimmed by 6 bases and 6 bases, with 14 bases remaining between them. The V gene's germline CDR1 is MNHEY and CDR2 SVGAGI. Here the CDR3 reads CASRRDSGDGYTF. In nucleotides, the CDR3 is TGTGCCAGCAGGCGAGACAGCGGGGATGGCTACACCTTC.

The V and J genes are TRBV2 and TRBJ1-2; D gene unclear. With 7 bases removed from V and 0 bases from J, the gap between germline ends came to 6 bases. The germline CDR1 and CDR2 sequences are SNHLY and FYNNEI. The CDR3 runs to 12 residues. CDR3 bases: TGTGCCAGCATGGCTTCTAACTATGGCTACACCTTC. Its translation: CASMASNYGYTF. Full variable domain (rest looked up from reference TRBV2 and TRBJ1-2): EPEVTQTPSHQVTQMGQEVILRCVPISNHLYFYWYRQILGQKVEFLVSFYNNEISEKSEIFDDQFSVERPDGSNFTLKIRSTKLEDSAMYFCASMASNYGYTFGSGTRLTVV.

The chain joins TRBV7-2 to TRBJ2-3; no clear D. The V and J ends lost 2 bases and 2 bases respectively, with 11 bases between them. The CDR3 spans 15 residues. Germline CDR1 SGHTA, CDR2 FQGNSA. The CDR3 DNA sequence: TGTGCCAGCAGCTTACGGGCCTTAGACACAGATACGCAGTATTTT. Translation: CASSLRALDTDTQYF.

For the CDR3, the DNA is TGTGCCTGGAGTGTACAGGGCGGTCAGTACTTC. It encodes CAWSVQGGQYF. The rearrangement uses TRBV30 and TRBJ2-5; D perhaps matches TRBD1 (6 bases). Germline CDR1 is GTSNPN and CDR2 is SVGIG (reference sequence). V lost 0 bases and J 11 bases, leaving 10 bases between the germline ends. The CDR3 covers 11 residues.

The genes are TRBV28 and TRBJ1-1; possible D gene TRBD1, 5 bases. Germline CDR1 reads MDHEN; CDR2 reads SYDVKM. The V end was cut by 4 bases, the J end by 2 bases, with 17 bases between. The CDR3 consists of 16 residues. CDR3 bases: TGTGCCAGCAGTTCCATAAGGCTAGGGGAAAACACTGAAGCTTTCTTT. It yields the protein CASSSIRLGENTEAFF. The variable domain in full, completed from reference TRBV28 and TRBJ1-1, reads DVKVTQSSRYLVKRTGEKVFLECVQDMDHENMFWYRQDPGLGLRLIYFSYDVKMKEKGDIPEGYSVSREKKERFSLILESASTNQTSMYLCASSSIRLGENTEAFFGQGTRLTVV.

This chain uses TRBV30 with TRBJ2-5; a weak D match, TRBD1 (5 bases). Trimming left V 3 bases short and J 5 bases short, with 19 bases between. This CDR3 has 15 residues. CDR1 is GTSNPN, CDR2 SVGIG, per germline (reference sequence). In DNA, the CDR3 is TGTGCCTGGAGCGCCGAATGGGGCGTCGGGGAGACCCAGTACTTC. As protein: CAWSAEWGVGETQYF.

This sequence joins TRBV5-1 and TRBJ1-1; 7 nucleotides align to TRBD1. The V segment lost 4 bases and the J segment 1 base; nucleotides outside the gene matches: 4. The germline CDR1 and CDR2 sequences are SGHRS and YFSETQ. The CDR3 is 14 amino acids. For the CDR3, the DNA is TGCGCCAGCAGCCAAGACAGGGAGAACACTGAAGCTTTCTTT. Translation gives CASSQDRENTEAFF.

The chain combines TRBV23-1 with TRBJ2-1, with 7 bases aligning to TRBD1. TRBV23-1 is flagged as an ORF with uncertain function. The CDR3 is made up of 15 amino acids. Trimming cost V 3 bases and J 3 bases; bases outside gene matches: 5. The CDR3 region is CASSHPGQVYNEQFF. CDR3 nucleotides: TGCGCCAGCAGTCACCCTGGACAGGTCTACAATGAGCAGTTCTTC.

The chain employs TRBV19 and TRBJ1-6; no firm D call. Between the trimmed V and J ends, which lost 10 bases and 7 bases, there was a span of 17 bases. The germline gives CDR1 LNHDA, CDR2 SQIVND (reference sequence). The CDR3 extends over 14 amino acids. CDR3 nucleotide sequence: TGTGCCACTCGCGTGGTAAGGGAAAATTCACCCCTCCACTTT. This encodes CATRVVRENSPLHF.

The chain links TRBV5-1 to TRBJ2-1; 7 bases are shared with TRBD2. The germline V gene has CDR1 SGHRS and CDR2 YFSETQ. Germline trimming cut 5 bases from V and 7 bases from J; bases unmatched to any gene: 9. There are 14 residues in the CDR3. CDR3 amino acids: CASRITGGLNEQFF. DNA of the CDR3: TGCGCCAGCAGGATAACGGGAGGATTGAATGAGCAGTTCTTC.

The chain recombines TRBV5-6 with TRBJ2-5; D perhaps matches TRBD2 (5 bases). The ends were cut back, 7 bases at V and 0 bases at J, with 10 bases in the middle. CDR3 length: 13 amino acids. The germline gives CDR1 SGHDT, CDR2 YYEEEE. CDR3 loop: CASHRGNQETQYF. The CDR3 nucleotides read TGTGCCAGCCACCGGGGAAACCAAGAGACCCAGTACTTC. Full variable domain (remainder filled in from reference TRBV5-6 and TRBJ2-5): DAGVTQSPTHLIKTRGQQVTLRCSPKSGHDTVSWYQQALGQGPQFIFQYYEEEERQRGNFPDRFSGHQFPNYSSELNVNALLLGDSALYLCASHRGNQETQYFGPGTRLLVL.

The chain joins TRBV2 to TRBJ2-7; no reliable D call. V was trimmed by 6 bases and J by 3 bases, leaving 9 bases between them. Per germline, CDR1 SNHLY and CDR2 FYNNEI. The CDR3 consists of 12 residues. This chain's CDR3 is CASSQQSYEQYF. The CDR3 coding sequence is TGTGCCAGCAGCCAGCAAAGCTACGAGCAGTACTTC.

The chain has TRBV5-4 and TRBJ2-1; 9 bases are a match to TRBD2. V was clipped by 2 bases and J by 3 bases; unmatched bases: 9. Per the germline V gene, CDR1 is SGHNT and CDR2 is YYREEE (reference sequence). CDR3 length: 17 amino acids. CDR3 sequence: CASSFLSGGIFYNEQFF. CDR3 coding DNA: TGTGCCAGCAGCTTCCTTAGCGGGGGAATTTTCTACAATGAGCAGTTCTTC.

This clone was observed a handful of times. This chain uses TRBV7-2 with TRBJ1-5; D gene ambiguous. Germline CDR1 SGHTA, CDR2 FQGNSA. V was pared by 4 bases and J by 6 bases, with 7 bases between. The CDR3 sequence is 12 residues long. CDR3 region: CASSSDGQPQHF. The DNA for the CDR3 is TGTGCCAGCAGCTCGGATGGTCAGCCCCAGCATTTT.

The CDR3 is CASSEGPAEELFF. The CDR3 bases are TGTGCCAGCAGTGAGGGACCAGCCGAGGAGCTGTTTTTT. The gene calls are TRBV2 and TRBJ2-2; D possibly uses TRBD1 or TRBD2 (5 bases each). V was cut by 3 bases and J by 10 bases, with 12 bases left in between. Germline CDR1 SNHLY, CDR2 FYNNEI. The CDR3 contains 13 residues.

V gene TRBV6-4 combines with J gene TRBJ1-1; maybe TRBD1 (6 bases). CDR1 is MRHNA, CDR2 SNTAGT, per germline. The CDR3 covers 14 residues. Trimming stripped 5 bases from V and 0 bases from J, with 10 bases between. For the CDR3, the DNA is TGTGCCAGCAGTAGGGACACCGTGAACACTGAAGCTTTCTTT. Its translation is CASSRDTVNTEAFF.

Comment on this clone: This sample includes further DNA sequences coding for the same CDR3. The chain links TRBV7-9 to TRBJ2-3, with D unresolved. The CDR3 is made up of 15 amino acids. Between the trimmed V and J ends, which lost 0 bases and 2 bases, there was a span of 9 bases. In germline, CDR1 is SEHNR, CDR2 FQNEAQ (reference sequence). For the CDR3, the DNA is TGTGCCAGCAGCTTAGCTCTGGGCCCCACAGATACGCAGTATTTT. This translates into CASSLALGPTDTQYF.